This T cell receptor beta chain was identified in a study of neurological immune-mediated disorders. The CDR3 is made up of 15 amino acids. The germline V gene encodes CDR1 SGHRS and CDR2 YFSETQ. J gave up 9 bases and V 4 bases, and 10 bases lay outside the gene matches. cDNA synthesis was performed by 5'RACE with 10-nucleotide random UMIs. TCRdb fed the 5' RACE reads into MiXCR, producing one record per CDR3 protein. The sample lists around 40,000 distinct CDR3 sequences; approximately 7% were seen once. CD4+ or CD8+ T cells, around 1 million per library, were used for sorted libraries. Input material: CD4+ T cells from blood. The chain employs TRBV5-1 and TRBJ2-1; TRBD2 matches at 10 bases. The TCR was taken from a man aged 45 to 65 in good health. DNA for the CDR3: TGCGCCAGCAGCCTCGCTAGCGGGAGAGTCGGTGAGCAGTTCTTC. Its translation: CASSLASGRVGEQFF.